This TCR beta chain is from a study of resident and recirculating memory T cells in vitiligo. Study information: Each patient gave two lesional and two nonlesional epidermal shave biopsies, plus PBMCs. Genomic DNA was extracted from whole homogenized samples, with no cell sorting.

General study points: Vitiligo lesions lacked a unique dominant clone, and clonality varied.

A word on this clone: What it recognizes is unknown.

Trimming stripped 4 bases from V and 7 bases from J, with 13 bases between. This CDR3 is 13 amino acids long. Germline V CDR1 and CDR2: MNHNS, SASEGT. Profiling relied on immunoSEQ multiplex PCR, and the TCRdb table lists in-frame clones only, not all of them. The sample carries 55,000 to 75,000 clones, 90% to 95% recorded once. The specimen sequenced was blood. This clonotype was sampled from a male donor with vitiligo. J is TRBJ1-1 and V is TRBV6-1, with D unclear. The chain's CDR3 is CASSALPGYEAFF. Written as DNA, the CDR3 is TGTGCCAGCAGTGCACTCCCCGGGTATGAAGCTTTCTTT.